This TCR beta chain comes out of a study of identical twins. Whole-study results and caveats: Models, which agreed with sharing between unrelated individuals, nonetheless underestimated the out-of-frame TCR alpha sharing seen in monozygotic twins.

TCRdb re-called the 5' RACE reads through MiXCR, storing one row per CDR3 protein. The sample consists of 550,000 to 800,000 distinct CDR3 sequences, roughly 6.6% of them appearing once. Details on this clonotype: The antigen remains unidentified.

CDR1 SGHNT and CDR2 YENEEA come from the germline V gene. V lost 5 bases to trimming and J lost 6 bases; unmatched junction nucleotides: 10. The CDR3 contains 16 residues. In addition, the sample was reused for a study of yellow fever vaccine responses in identical twins.

The origin of this receptor is a woman aged 18 to 35 in good health. The genes are TRBV11-3 and TRBJ2-2, with 9 bases aligning to TRBD1. Sequenced input: PBMCs. The CDR3 protein is CASSPPTGGFSGELFF. The CDR3 coding sequence is TGTGCCAGCAGCCCGCCGACAGGGGGTTTTTCCGGGGAGCTGTTTTTT. Variable domain in full (rest from reference TRBV11-3 and TRBJ2-2): EAGVVQSPRYKIIEKKQPVAFWCNPISGHNTLYWYLQNLGQGPELLIRYENEEAVDDSQLPKDRFSAERLKGVDSTLKIQPAELGDSAVYLCASSPPTGGFSGELFFGEGSRLTVL.